This passage covers 16 T cell receptor beta chains from one sample sequenced in a study of OX40 agonist ivuxolimab in advanced cancers. Sequenced by immunoSEQ multiplex PCR; TCRdb stores in-frame clones only, minus some. The sample yields about 64,000 clones, 82% seen once. The sequenced sample was CD4+ or CD8+ T cells sorted from blood, obtained in a trial of the OX40 agonist ivuxolimab. These receptors were obtained from an adult with an advanced solid tumor such as melanoma, head and neck, liver or kidney cancer.

V gene TRBV19 combines with J gene TRBJ2-5, with 7 bases identical to TRBD2. The CDR3 extends over 16 amino acids. Germline assignment: CDR1 LNHDA and CDR2 SQIVND (reference sequence). V gave up 4 bases and J gave up 2 bases; unmatched junction bases: 10. The CDR3 DNA reads as TGTGCCAGTAGTAGCCCGGGCGGGGGAATTCAAGAGACCCAGTACTTC. Translated, it gives CASSSPGGGIQETQYF.

DNA for the CDR3: TGTGCCAGCAGGACCGGGGACACTGAGCAGTTCTTC. It encodes CASRTGDTEQFF. The rearrangement joins TRBV6-6 to TRBJ2-1, with D possibly TRBD1 on 6 matching bases. This CDR3 spans 12 amino acids. The germline gives CDR1 MNHNY, CDR2 SVGAGI (reference sequence). V was clipped by 6 bases and J by 9 bases, with 12 bases between them.

This clone has only one observation. CDR3 bases: TGCGCCAGCAGCTTGAATCGAGGGGGCGCCGTCACCGGGGAGCTGTTTTTT. It codes for CASSLNRGGAVTGELFF. The rearrangement uses TRBV5-1 and TRBJ2-2; 7 nucleotides match TRBD1. Germline loops: CDR1 SGHRS, CDR2 YFSETQ. J lost 4 bases, V lost 1 base, and 10 bases had no gene match. This CDR3 comprises 17 residues.

The chain is built from TRBV29-1 and TRBJ1-5; D is ambiguous. The CDR3 length is 14 residues. CDR1 is SQVTM and CDR2 is ANQGSEA in the germline V gene. V lost 4 bases and J lost 1, with 11 bases in between. The CDR3 region is CSVVEGPSNQPQHF. For the CDR3, the DNA is TGCAGCGTTGTAGAGGGCCCGAGCAATCAGCCCCAGCATTTT.

This clone was detected only a few times. The V gene is TRBV7-8, the J gene TRBJ2-7, with 15 positions matching TRBD2. V was pared by 4 bases and J by 7 bases, with 14 bases of the junction left unmatched. The CDR3 has 18 residues. Germline-derived CDR1 and CDR2 are SGHVS and FQNEAQ. The CDR3 is CASSSHPLGLAGGEEQYF. The CDR3 DNA is TGTGCCAGCAGCTCACACCCTCTGGGACTAGCGGGAGGAGAAGAGCAGTACTTC.

The chain links TRBV2 to TRBJ1-6; TRBD1 is a possible D gene (5 bases). The germline V gene encodes CDR1 SNHLY and CDR2 FYNNEI. V lost 4 bases and J lost 7, with 11 bases in between. The CDR3 contains 14 residues. The CDR3 sequence: CASSGVGDNSPLHF. CDR3 nucleotide sequence: TGTGCCAGCAGTGGCGTGGGGGACAATTCACCCCTCCACTTT.

Regarding this clone: Different DNA sequences within this sample yield the same CDR3. This rearrangement joins TRBV9 to TRBJ2-3; D ambiguous. The V end lost 0 bases, the J end lost 0 bases, and 5 bases lay between the germline ends. The length of the CDR3 is 14 residues. Germline assignment: CDR1 SGDLS and CDR2 YYNGEE. CDR3: CASSVDSSTDTQYF. The DNA of the CDR3 is TGTGCCAGCAGCGTAGACAGCAGCACAGATACGCAGTATTTT.

The chain has TRBV2 and TRBJ1-1; TRBD1 matches at 8 bases. Germline CDR1 SNHLY, CDR2 FYNNEI. This CDR3 contains 14 residues. V trimming: 8 bases; J trimming: 1 base; junction bases outside the gene matches: 6. Here the CDR3 reads CASGAGTGNTEAFF. CDR3 coding DNA: TGTGCCAGCGGAGCCGGGACAGGGAACACTGAAGCTTTCTTT.

The chain has TRBV4-1 and TRBJ1-3; maybe TRBD1 (5 bases). Germline V gives CDR1 MGHRA, CDR2 YSYEKL. The ends were cut back, 5 bases at V and 0 bases at J, with 23 bases in the middle. There are 19 residues in the CDR3. The CDR3 bases are TGCGCCAGCAGCTTGCGGGACGGAGCGGCGGGGGTCTCTGGAAACACCATATATTTT. Amino acid sequence: CASSLRDGAAGVSGNTIYF.

This chain uses TRBV6-5 with TRBJ1-4, with TRBD1 matching 10 bases. CDR1 MNHEY and CDR2 SVGAGI come from the germline V gene. Trimming cost V 4 bases and J 7 bases; bases outside gene matches: 9. The CDR3 consists of 16 residues. CDR3 region: CASSSPGQGDIEKLFF. The DNA for the CDR3 is TGTGCCAGCAGTTCCCCCGGACAGGGGGACATTGAAAAACTGTTTTTT.

V usage is TRBV7-9 and J usage is TRBJ1-6, with D perhaps matching TRBD1 (5 bases). V was cut by 4 bases and J by 9 bases, with 13 bases left in between. The CDR3 length is 14 residues. Germline values: CDR1 SEHNR, CDR2 FQNEAQ (reference sequence). The CDR3 DNA reads TGTGCCAGCAGCTCAGGGCCTTTAACTTCACCCCTCCACTTT. Its protein product is CASSSGPLTSPLHF.

The chain employs TRBV4-2 and TRBJ2-1; TRBD2 matches at 9 bases. Germline lookup yields CDR1 LGHNA and CDR2 YNFKEQ. The ends lost 3 bases at V and 8 bases at J; junction bases unmatched: 8. This CDR3 has 15 residues. The CDR3 DNA reads TGTGCCAGCAGCCAGGGAGGCGGGGGGGCAGATGAGCAGTTCTTC. Translation: CASSQGGGGADEQFF.

The genes are TRBV5-6 and TRBJ1-5; D gene ambiguous. V was shortened by 3 bases and J by 2 bases, with 18 bases between the two germline ends. CDR3 length: 17 amino acids. CDR1 and CDR2 from the germline V gene are SGHDT and YYEEEE. The CDR3 sequence is CASSSSDGRRGNQPQHF. CDR3 DNA sequence: TGTGCCAGCAGCTCCTCCGACGGGCGACGGGGCAATCAGCCCCAGCATTTT.

In its sample, this clone was seen once. The V call is TRBV5-1, the J call TRBJ2-3; no clear D gene. V dropped 5 bases and J dropped 3 bases, with 7 bases sitting between them. Germline CDR1 reads SGHRS; CDR2 reads YFSETQ. The length of the CDR3 is 12 residues. The CDR3 DNA is TGCGCCAGCAGTGAGGTGACAGATACGCAGTATTTT. It encodes CASSEVTDTQYF.

The chain carries TRBV6-6 and TRBJ2-2, with D perhaps TRBD2 (6 bases). The V end was cut by 5 bases, the J end by 1 base, with 11 bases between. The length of the CDR3 is 15 residues. Germline loops: CDR1 MNHNY, CDR2 SVGAGI (reference sequence). DNA for the CDR3: TGTGCCAGCAGTCGGGGACTTTTGAACACCGGGGAGCTGTTTTTT. Protein product: CASSRGLLNTGELFF.

Remarks on this clone: Germline and junction disagree at one end, which may indicate a read error. The chain carries TRBV7-2 and TRBJ2-3, with D perhaps matching TRBD2 (6 bases). CDR1 and CDR2 (germline): SGHTA, FQGNSA. The CDR3 length is 17 residues. CDR3 region: CASSVALAGTQGDTQYF. The CDR3 coding sequence is TGTGCCAGCAGCGTAGCGTTGGCGGGGACTCAAGGAGATACGCAGTATTTT.